This TCR beta chain was found in a study of cytomegalovirus exposure and HLA in healthy donors. Overall study results and limits: In vitro testing confirmed three CMV-associated chains as specific for CMV antigens. A prior analysis recorded that most TCR beta V segments were productive about 87% or about 30% of the time. Highly shared variants forming one cluster were likely a sequencing artifact. The authors later found TCR association rates varying by HLA locus, with DRB1 most and HLA-C fewest.

The germline V and J ends were trimmed by 5 bases and 6 bases, with 20 bases remaining between them. This CDR3 is built from 16 residues. Germline V gene sequence: CDR1 LNHDA, CDR2 SQIVND (reference sequence). A note on this clone: Its antigen is still unknown.

Primers for the PCR totalled 60 Vbeta and 13 Jbeta. Data came from immunoSEQ multiplex PCR; TCRdb stores just in-frame clones and leaves some out. This table holds 200,000 to 250,000 clones, 65% to 90% found once. This rearrangement joins TRBV19 to TRBJ1-5; perhaps TRBD1 as D (6 bases). Sequencing was performed on PBMCs. This receptor was taken from a girl aged 10 to 17 in good health and CMV-seronegative. DNA for the CDR3: TGTGCCAGTAGTTCACGGGCCTTAGGGGGAATTCAGCCCCAGCATTTT. Its protein is CASSSRALGGIQPQHF.